This T cell receptor beta chain came from a study of control samples from healthy donors and cancer patients. Losses at the gene ends were 4 bases for V and 4 bases for J; bases not matched to a gene: 3. The CDR3 is 13 amino acids. Germline CDR1 ENHRY, CDR2 SYGVKD. The repertoire was sequenced with immunoSEQ multiplex PCR; TCRdb's copy has only in-frame clones and lacks some. The data hold 170,000 or so clones, with around 90% observed a single time. Sequences were obtained from blood. This sequence joins TRBV10-3 and TRBJ1-1; TRBD1 matches 7 bases. The sequence came from a woman in her 50s in good health. CDR3 region: CAISAGGFTEAFF. The CDR3 region has the DNA TGTGCCATCAGTGCAGGGGGATTCACTGAAGCTTTCTTT.